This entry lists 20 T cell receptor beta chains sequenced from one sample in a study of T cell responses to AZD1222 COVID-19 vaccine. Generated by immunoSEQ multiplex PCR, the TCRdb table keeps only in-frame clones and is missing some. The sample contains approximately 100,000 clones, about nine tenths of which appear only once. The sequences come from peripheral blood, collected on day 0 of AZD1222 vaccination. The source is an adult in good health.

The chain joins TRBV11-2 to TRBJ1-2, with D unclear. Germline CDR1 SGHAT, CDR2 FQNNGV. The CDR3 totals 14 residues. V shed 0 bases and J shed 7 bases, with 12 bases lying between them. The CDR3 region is CASSLDQEYSGYTF. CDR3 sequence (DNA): TGTGCCAGCAGCTTAGATCAAGAGTATTCTGGCTACACCTTC.

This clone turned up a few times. The CDR3 DNA reads as TGTGCCAGTACTCATCGGACGGAACTCTATGGCTACACCTTC. Its translation: CASTHRTELYGYTF. The chain joins TRBV19 to TRBJ1-2; no reliable D call. Germline CDR1 is LNHDA and CDR2 is SQIVND (reference sequence). The CDR3 sequence is 14 residues long. Trimming stripped 7 bases from V and 4 bases from J, with 16 bases between.

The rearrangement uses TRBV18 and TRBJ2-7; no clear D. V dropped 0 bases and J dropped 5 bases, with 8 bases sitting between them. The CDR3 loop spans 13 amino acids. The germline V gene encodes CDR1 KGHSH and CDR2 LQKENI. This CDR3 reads CASSPPIRDEQYF. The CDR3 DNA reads TGTGCCAGCTCACCACCGATACGTGACGAGCAGTACTTC.

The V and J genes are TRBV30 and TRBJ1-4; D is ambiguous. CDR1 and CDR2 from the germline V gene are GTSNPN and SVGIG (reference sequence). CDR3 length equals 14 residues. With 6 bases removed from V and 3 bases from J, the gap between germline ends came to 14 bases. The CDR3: CACNFLLSNEKLFF. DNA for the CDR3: TGTGCCTGCAATTTCCTCCTCTCTAATGAAAAACTGTTTTTT.

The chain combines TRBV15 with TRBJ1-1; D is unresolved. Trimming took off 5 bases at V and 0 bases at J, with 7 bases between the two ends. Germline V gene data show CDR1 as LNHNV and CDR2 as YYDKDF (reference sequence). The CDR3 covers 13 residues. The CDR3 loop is CATSGPMNTEAFF. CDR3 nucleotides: TGTGCCACCAGCGGTCCTATGAACACTGAAGCTTTCTTT.

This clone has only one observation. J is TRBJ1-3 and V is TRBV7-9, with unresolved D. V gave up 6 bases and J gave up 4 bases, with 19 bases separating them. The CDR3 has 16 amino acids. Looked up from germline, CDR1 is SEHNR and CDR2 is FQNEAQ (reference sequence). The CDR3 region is CASRPIVDGPGNTIYF. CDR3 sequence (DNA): TGTGCCAGCAGGCCCATCGTGGATGGGCCGGGAAACACCATATATTTT. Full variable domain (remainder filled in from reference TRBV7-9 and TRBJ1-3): DTGVSQNPRHKITKRGQNVTFRCDPISEHNRLYWYRQTLGQGPEFLTYFQNEAQLEKSRLLSDRFSAERPKGSFSTLEIQRTEQGDSAMYLCASRPIVDGPGNTIYFGEGSWLTVV.

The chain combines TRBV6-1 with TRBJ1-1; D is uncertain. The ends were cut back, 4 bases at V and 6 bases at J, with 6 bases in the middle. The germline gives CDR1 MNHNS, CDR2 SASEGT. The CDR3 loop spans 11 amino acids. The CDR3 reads CASSGASEAFF. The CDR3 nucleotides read TGTGCCAGCAGTGGAGCCTCTGAAGCTTTCTTT.

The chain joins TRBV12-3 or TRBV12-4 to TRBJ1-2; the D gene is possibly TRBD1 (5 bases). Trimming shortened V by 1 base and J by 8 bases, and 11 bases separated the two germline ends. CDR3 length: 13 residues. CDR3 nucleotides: TGTGCCAGCAGTTTAGTGCAGGGCTTGGGCTACACCTTC. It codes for CASSLVQGLGYTF.

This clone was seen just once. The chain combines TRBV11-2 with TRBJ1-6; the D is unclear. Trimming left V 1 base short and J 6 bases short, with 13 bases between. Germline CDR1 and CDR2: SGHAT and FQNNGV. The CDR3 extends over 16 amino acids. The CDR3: CASSLAVSSFNSPLHF. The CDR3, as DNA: TGTGCCAGCAGCTTAGCGGTTTCGAGTTTTAATTCACCCCTCCACTTT. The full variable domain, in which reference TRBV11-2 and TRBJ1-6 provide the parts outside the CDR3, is EAGVAQSPRYKIIEKRQSVAFWCNPISGHATLYWYQQILGQGPKLLIQFQNNGVVDDSQLPKDRFSAERLKGVDSTLKIQPAKLEDSAVYLCASSLAVSSFNSPLHFGNGTRLTVT.

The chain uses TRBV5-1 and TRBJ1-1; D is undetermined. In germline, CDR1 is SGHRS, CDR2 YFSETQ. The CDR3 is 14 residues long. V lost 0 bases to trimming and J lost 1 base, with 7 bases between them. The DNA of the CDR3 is TGCGCCAGCAGCTTGGGTTTCGAGAACACTGAAGCTTTCTTT. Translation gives CASSLGFENTEAFF.

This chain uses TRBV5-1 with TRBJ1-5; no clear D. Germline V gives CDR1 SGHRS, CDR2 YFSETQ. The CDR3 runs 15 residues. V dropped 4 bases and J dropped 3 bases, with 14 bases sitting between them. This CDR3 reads CASSLPLWVNQPQHF. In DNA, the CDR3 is TGCGCCAGCAGCCTGCCCTTGTGGGTCAATCAGCCCCAGCATTTT.

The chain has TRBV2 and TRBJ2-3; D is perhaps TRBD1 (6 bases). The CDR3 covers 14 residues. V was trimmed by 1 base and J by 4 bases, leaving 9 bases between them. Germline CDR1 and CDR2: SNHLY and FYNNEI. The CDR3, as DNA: TGTGCCAGCAGTGAAGAGGGGGTGGCAGATACGCAGTATTTT. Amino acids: CASSEEGVADTQYF.

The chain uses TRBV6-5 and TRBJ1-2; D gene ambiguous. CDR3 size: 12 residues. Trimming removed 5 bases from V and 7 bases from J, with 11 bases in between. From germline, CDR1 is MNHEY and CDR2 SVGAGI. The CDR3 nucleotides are TGTGCCAGCAGTATAATCAAAAGTGGCTACACCTTC. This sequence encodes CASSIIKSGYTF.

CDR3 DNA: TGTGCCAGCAGCCAAGGATATGTCGGGGAGCTGTTTTTT. The encoded protein is CASSQGYVGELFF. V gene TRBV4-2 combines with J gene TRBJ2-2, with D unclear. The length of the CDR3 is 13 residues. V lost 1 base, J lost 7 bases, and 7 bases lay in between. Germline V gene data show CDR1 as LGHNA and CDR2 as YNFKEQ.

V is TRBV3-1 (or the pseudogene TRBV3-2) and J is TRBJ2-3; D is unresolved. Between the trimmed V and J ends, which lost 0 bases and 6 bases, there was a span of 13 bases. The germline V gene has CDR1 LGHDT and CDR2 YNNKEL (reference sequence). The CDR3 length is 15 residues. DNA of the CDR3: TGTGCCAGCAGCCAAGATGAGCCTGAAGGGGATACGCAGTATTTT. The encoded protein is CASSQDEPEGDTQYF.

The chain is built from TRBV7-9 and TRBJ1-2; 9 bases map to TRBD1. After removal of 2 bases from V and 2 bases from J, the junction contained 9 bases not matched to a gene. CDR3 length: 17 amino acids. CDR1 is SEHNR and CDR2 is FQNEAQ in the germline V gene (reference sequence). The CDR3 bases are TGTGCCAGCAGCTTATTGGGGACAGGGAAAGGAAACTATGGCTACACCTTC. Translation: CASSLLGTGKGNYGYTF. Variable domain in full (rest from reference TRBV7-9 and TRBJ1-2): DTGVSQNPRHKITKRGQNVTFRCDPISEHNRLYWYRQTLGQGPEFLTYFQNEAQLEKSRLLSDRFSAERPKGSFSTLEIQRTEQGDSAMYLCASSLLGTGKGNYGYTFGSGTRLTVV.

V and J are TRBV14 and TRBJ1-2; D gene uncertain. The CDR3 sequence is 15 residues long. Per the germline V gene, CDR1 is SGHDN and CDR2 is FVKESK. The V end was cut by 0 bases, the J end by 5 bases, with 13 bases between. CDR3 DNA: TGTGCCAGCAGCCAAGAATCGACAACTTTGTATGGCTACACCTTC. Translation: CASSQESTTLYGYTF.

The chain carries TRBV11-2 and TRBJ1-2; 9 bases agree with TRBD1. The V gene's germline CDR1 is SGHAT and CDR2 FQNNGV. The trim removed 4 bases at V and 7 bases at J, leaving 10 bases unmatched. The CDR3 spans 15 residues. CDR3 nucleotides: TGTGCCAGCAGCTCCTCCCGGGACAGGGAGCTTGGCTACACCTTC. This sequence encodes CASSSSRDRELGYTF.

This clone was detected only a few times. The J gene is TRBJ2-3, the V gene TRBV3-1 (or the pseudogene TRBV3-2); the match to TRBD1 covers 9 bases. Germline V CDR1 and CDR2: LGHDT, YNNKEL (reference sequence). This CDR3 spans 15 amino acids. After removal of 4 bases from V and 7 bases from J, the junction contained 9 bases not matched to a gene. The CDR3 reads CASSPGTGWLNTQYF. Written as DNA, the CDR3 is TGTGCCAGCAGCCCCGGGACAGGGTGGCTGAATACGCAGTATTTT.

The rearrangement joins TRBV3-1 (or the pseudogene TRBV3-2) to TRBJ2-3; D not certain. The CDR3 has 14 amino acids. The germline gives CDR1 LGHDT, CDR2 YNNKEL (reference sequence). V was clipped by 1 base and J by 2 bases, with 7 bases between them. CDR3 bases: TGTGCCAGCAGCCAAGGGCAGGACACAGATACGCAGTATTTT. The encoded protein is CASSQGQDTDTQYF.